The 28 T cell receptor beta chains in this list originate from one sample, sequenced in a study of shared clonotypes between healthy human individuals. Some clones are missing from TCRdb's copy, which holds only in-frame ones; the method was immunoSEQ multiplex PCR. Here the sample spans some 2,500,000 clones, 93% being singletons. Sequencing was performed on naive CD4+ T cells from PBMCs. Subset: CD45RA+ positively selected. The source is a man aged 18 to 30 in good health. Some clones in this sample may be carry-over from other donors' samples.

The chain has TRBV19 and TRBJ1-2; D is unclear. The length of the CDR3 is 12 residues. Germline lookup yields CDR1 LNHDA and CDR2 SQIVND (reference sequence). The V end lost 5 bases, the J end lost 5 bases, and 9 bases lay between the germline ends. The CDR3 loop reads CASSQLRYGYTF. The CDR3 DNA follows: TGTGCCAGTAGTCAATTACGGTATGGCTACACCTTC. The full variable domain, in which reference TRBV19 and TRBJ1-2 provide the parts outside the CDR3, is DGGITQSPKYLFRKEGQNVTLSCEQNLNHDAMYWYRQDPGQGLRLIYYSQIVNDFQKGDIAEGYSVSREKKESFPLTVTSAQKNPTAFYLCASSQLRYGYTFGSGTRLTVV.

V and J are TRBV29-1 and TRBJ1-2; tentative D call: TRBD1 (5 bases). V lost 7 bases and J 6 bases, leaving 15 bases between the germline ends. Per germline, CDR1 SQVTM and CDR2 ANQGSEA. The CDR3 runs to 12 residues. The CDR3 region has the DNA TGCAGCGCTCAGCAGGGTTTAAATGGCTACACCTTC. Protein sequence: CSAQQGLNGYTF. The complete variable domain, with remaining parts taken from reference TRBV29-1 and TRBJ1-2, reads SAVISQKPSRDICQRGTSLTIQCQVDSQVTMMFWYRQQPGQSLTLIATANQGSEATYESGFVIDKFPISRPNLTFSTLTVSNMSPEDSSIYLCSAQQGLNGYTFGSGTRLTVV.

This chain joins TRBV7-8 and TRBJ1-1; TRBD1 agrees at 10 bases. The germline CDR1 and CDR2 sequences are SGHVS and FQNEAQ. The J segment lost 11 bases and the V segment lost 4 bases, leaving 10 bases of the junction unmatched. This CDR3 has 14 amino acids. The CDR3 loop reads CASSYTPDRGTAFF. For the CDR3, the DNA is TGTGCCAGCAGCTACACTCCGGACAGGGGGACGGCTTTCTTT.

This clone was observed a single time. V is TRBV19 and J is TRBJ2-4; 9 bases map to TRBD1. The germline gives CDR1 LNHDA, CDR2 SQIVND (reference sequence). CDR3 length: 13 amino acids. Losses at the gene ends were 6 bases for V and 6 bases for J; bases not matched to a gene: 3. The CDR3 sequence: CASSQTGGNIQYF. Here the CDR3 DNA reads TGTGCCAGTAGCCAGACAGGGGGAAACATTCAGTACTTC.

This clone was seen only once. Distinct nucleotide sequences in the sample also encode this CDR3. This sequence joins TRBV2 and TRBJ2-2; 7 bases are a match to TRBD2. Germline V gives CDR1 SNHLY, CDR2 FYNNEI. V shed 5 bases, J shed 6 bases, and the junction held 0 bases outside the gene matches. There are 12 residues in the CDR3. The CDR3 sequence is CASSREAGELFF. In DNA, the CDR3 is TGTGCCAGCAGTCGGGAGGCCGGGGAGCTGTTTTTT.

J is TRBJ2-4 and V is TRBV30, with 10 bases that match TRBD1. Per the germline V gene, CDR1 is GTSNPN and CDR2 is SVGIG (reference sequence). CDR3 length: 18 residues. V was clipped by 1 base and J by 0 bases; unmatched bases: 9. The CDR3 sequence is CAWSGQGARTLAKNIQYF. The CDR3, as DNA: TGTGCCTGGAGTGGACAGGGGGCGCGGACGTTAGCCAAAAACATTCAGTACTTC.

The rearrangement joins TRBV5-1 to TRBJ2-7; D gene unclear. This CDR3 region has 16 residues. Per germline, CDR1 SGHRS and CDR2 YFSETQ. The ends were cut back, 4 bases at V and 0 bases at J, with 17 bases in the middle. This CDR3 reads CASSPAARIDSYEQYF. For the CDR3, the DNA is TGCGCCAGCAGCCCCGCAGCGAGAATCGACTCCTACGAGCAGTACTTC.

J is TRBJ2-1 and V is TRBV15, with D possibly TRBD1 on 6 matching bases. V gave up 8 bases and J gave up 5 bases, with 16 bases separating them. Per the germline V gene, CDR1 is LNHNV and CDR2 is YYDKDF (reference sequence). The CDR3 contains 14 residues. CDR3 in amino acids: CATEAGDIDNEQFF. DNA for the CDR3: TGTGCCACCGAAGCCGGGGACATAGACAATGAGCAGTTCTTC.

A remark on this clone: Other nucleotide sequences from this sample produce the same CDR3. The gene calls are TRBV10-3 and TRBJ2-7, with 9 bases that match TRBD2. CDR1 and CDR2 (germline): ENHRY, SYGVKD. J was trimmed by 4 bases and V by 3 bases; bases with no gene match: 4. This CDR3 region has 14 residues. CDR3 coding DNA: TGTGCCATCAGTGAAGGGCTAGCGGGGTACGAGCAGTACTTC. This encodes CAISEGLAGYEQYF.

The genes are TRBV4-3 and TRBJ1-4; 7 positions agree with TRBD1. The junction had 5 bases not matched to a gene; V was cut back by 0 bases and J by 7 bases. CDR1 and CDR2 (germline): LGHNA, YSLEER. The CDR3 has 15 residues. CDR3 loop: CASSQDLTGTEKLFF. The CDR3, as DNA: TGCGCCAGCAGCCAAGATCTGACAGGGACTGAAAAACTGTTTTTT.

Written as DNA, the CDR3 is TGTGCCAGCAGTTTAAGGTTGACCGCCGCGTCACCCCTCCACTTT. Translation: CASSLRLTAASPLHF. This sequence joins TRBV28 and TRBJ1-6; D ambiguous. CDR3 size: 15 residues. Looked up from germline, CDR1 is MDHEN and CDR2 is SYDVKM. With 2 bases removed from V and 10 bases from J, the gap between germline ends came to 15 bases.

This chain connects TRBV10-1 to TRBJ2-3; D remains unclear. Trimming took off 6 bases at V and 6 bases at J, with 13 bases between the two ends. In germline, CDR1 is WNHNN, CDR2 SYGVQD (reference sequence). This CDR3 region has 13 residues. The CDR3 coding sequence is TGCGCCAGCAGCGACGAAATTATCGATACGCAGTATTTT. This encodes CASSDEIIDTQYF.

A note on this clone: Other DNA sequences from this sample encode an identical CDR3 as well. This sequence joins TRBV5-1 and TRBJ1-4; 8 nucleotides line up with TRBD1. The J segment lost 4 bases and the V segment lost 3 bases, leaving 2 bases of the junction unmatched. The CDR3 runs to 14 residues. Germline loops: CDR1 SGHRS, CDR2 YFSETQ. The CDR3 here is CASSSGQGNEKLFF. The CDR3 nucleotides are TGCGCCAGCAGCTCCGGACAGGGTAATGAAAAACTGTTTTTT. The full variable domain, in which reference TRBV5-1 and TRBJ1-4 provide the parts outside the CDR3, is KAGVTQTPRYLIKTRGQQVTLSCSPISGHRSVSWYQQTPGQGLQFLFEYFSETQRNKGNFPGRFSGRQFSNSRSEMNVSTLELGDSALYLCASSSGQGNEKLFFGSGTQLSVL.

In its sample, this clone was seen once. V usage is TRBV6-5 and J usage is TRBJ1-2; 7 nucleotides agree with TRBD1. Germline loops: CDR1 MNHEY, CDR2 SVGAGI. V was clipped by 5 bases and J by 8 bases; unmatched bases: 14. The CDR3 runs 15 residues. CDR3 DNA sequence: TGTGCCAGCAGTCCCGGGACATGGGACAGATCGGGCTACACCTTC. It yields the protein CASSPGTWDRSGYTF.

The chain is built from TRBV28 and TRBJ1-1; no clear D. The V and J ends lost 2 bases and 10 bases respectively, with 11 bases between them. The CDR3 is 12 residues long. Per germline, CDR1 MDHEN and CDR2 SYDVKM. CDR3 amino acids: CASSLIKGTAFF. The CDR3 region has the DNA TGTGCCAGCAGTTTAATTAAAGGAACAGCTTTCTTT.

The chain employs TRBV5-1 and TRBJ2-5; D might be TRBD1 or TRBD2, each matching 5 bases. Germline V gives CDR1 SGHRS, CDR2 YFSETQ. The CDR3 is 14 residues long. The V end lost 6 bases, the J end lost 4 bases, and 16 bases lay between the germline ends. The CDR3 reads CASTLGSGPETQYF. The CDR3 DNA is TGCGCCAGCACCCTTGGTTCGGGACCAGAGACCCAGTACTTC.

This chain joins TRBV5-1 and TRBJ2-1, with 9 positions matching TRBD2. Germline assignment: CDR1 SGHRS and CDR2 YFSETQ. CDR3 length: 16 amino acids. Unmatched junction bases numbered 9, after V lost 3 bases and J lost 5 bases. The CDR3 nucleotides are TGCGCCAGCAGCTCTTTCTACGGGACTAGCCACAATGAGCAGTTCTTC. This translates into CASSSFYGTSHNEQFF.

In this sample, this clone turned up once. The chain has TRBV4-1 and TRBJ1-4, with 9 positions matching TRBD1. The V segment lost 6 bases and the J segment 2 bases; nucleotides outside the gene matches: 10. The V gene's germline CDR1 is MGHRA and CDR2 YSYEKL. There are 17 residues in the CDR3. CDR3 sequence: CASRPTGGIATNEKLFF. CDR3 DNA sequence: TGCGCCAGCAGACCCACAGGGGGCATCGCCACTAATGAAAAACTGTTTTTT.

The rearrangement uses TRBV7-3 and TRBJ1-2, with TRBD1 identical over 8 bases. The CDR3 spans 17 residues. The V gene end was trimmed by 1 base and the J gene end by 8 bases; junction bases not matched to a gene: 15. CDR1 and CDR2 (germline): SGHTA, FQGTGA. This CDR3 is CASSLIPGYADREGYTF. In DNA, the CDR3 is TGTGCCAGCAGCTTAATACCGGGGTATGCGGACAGGGAAGGCTACACCTTC. The variable domain in full, with the rest retrieved from reference TRBV7-3 and TRBJ1-2, is GAGVSQTPSNKVTEKGKYVELRCDPISGHTALYWYRQSLGQGPEFLIYFQGTGAADDSGLPNDRFFAVRPEGSVSTLKIQRTERGDSAVYLCASSLIPGYADREGYTFGSGTRLTVV.

This chain connects TRBV6-1 to TRBJ2-7; a possible D gene is TRBD1 (6 bases). CDR1 and CDR2 from the germline V gene are MNHNS and SASEGT. V was pared by 2 bases and J by 7 bases, with 18 bases between. The CDR3 runs 15 residues. CDR3 in amino acids: CASSEQQGYPGEQYF. The CDR3 DNA reads TGTGCCAGCAGTGAACAACAGGGTTACCCTGGGGAGCAGTACTTC.

The CDR3 region has the DNA TGTGCCAGCAGCTCCCCCACCGGTGGCTTGGCTGAAGCTTTCTTT. Translated: CASSSPTGGLAEAFF. The rearrangement joins TRBV5-4 to TRBJ1-1, with D unresolved. V gave up 3 bases and J gave up 6 bases, with 18 bases separating them. Germline V gives CDR1 SGHNT, CDR2 YYREEE (reference sequence). CDR3 length equals 15 residues.

As concerns this clone: This sample includes further DNA sequences coding for the same CDR3. The chain couples TRBV5-1 to TRBJ2-7, with TRBD2 identical over 14 bases. There are 16 residues in the CDR3. Germline-derived CDR1 and CDR2 are SGHRS and YFSETQ. J gave up 3 bases and V 0 bases, and 2 bases lay outside the gene matches. The CDR3 nucleotides are TGCGCCAGCAGCTTGGGGGGACTAGCGGGAGTCTACGAGCAGTACTTC. Encoded protein: CASSLGGLAGVYEQYF. Supplemented by reference TRBV5-1 and TRBJ2-7, the full variable domain reads KAGVTQTPRYLIKTRGQQVTLSCSPISGHRSVSWYQQTPGQGLQFLFEYFSETQRNKGNFPGRFSGRQFSNSRSEMNVSTLELGDSALYLCASSLGGLAGVYEQYFGPGTRLTVT.

The chain couples TRBV23-1 to TRBJ2-7; TRBD1 aligns across 7 bases. TRBV23-1 is reported as an ORF; its role is uncertain. J lost 5 bases, V lost 4 bases, and 11 bases had no gene match. The CDR3 length is 15 residues. The DNA of the CDR3 is TGCGCCAGCAGTCTCGACAGGGACCAAGGAAACGAGCAGTACTTC. It translates to CASSLDRDQGNEQYF.

The chain joins TRBV18 to TRBJ1-6; 11 nucleotides align to TRBD1. V shed 5 bases and J 10 bases; nucleotides not matched to a gene: 7. Germline CDR1 KGHSH, CDR2 LQKENI. The CDR3 loop spans 15 amino acids. CDR3 sequence (DNA): TGTGCCAGCTCATCGTCCGGGACAGGGGGATCACCCCTCCACTTT. It translates to CASSSSGTGGSPLHF.

This chain links TRBV5-4 with TRBJ2-5; D not certain. V lost 4 bases, J lost 0 bases, and 13 bases lay in between. The CDR3 length is 15 residues. Germline assignment: CDR1 SGHNT and CDR2 YYREEE (reference sequence). CDR3 residues: CASSTRTEYQETQYF. The CDR3 region has the DNA TGTGCCAGCAGCACCCGGACCGAGTACCAAGAGACCCAGTACTTC. The full variable domain, rest sourced from reference TRBV5-4 and TRBJ2-5, is ETGVTQSPTHLIKTRGQQVTLRCSSQSGHNTVSWYQQALGQGPQFIFQYYREEENGRGNFPPRFSGLQFPNYSSELNVNALELDDSALYLCASSTRTEYQETQYFGPGTRLLVL.

The genes are TRBV19 and TRBJ1-2, with D possibly matching TRBD1 (6 bases). The germline V gene encodes CDR1 LNHDA and CDR2 SQIVND (reference sequence). Trimming took off 8 bases at V and 3 bases at J, with 13 bases between the two ends. The CDR3 is 13 residues long. This CDR3 reads CASGYRVDYGYTF. The CDR3, as DNA: TGTGCCAGTGGATACAGGGTAGACTATGGCTACACCTTC.

The V gene is TRBV5-1, the J gene TRBJ2-5; 9 bases match TRBD1. V lost 4 bases, J lost 5 bases, and 9 bases stayed unmatched. The CDR3 loop spans 15 amino acids. Germline-derived CDR1 and CDR2 are SGHRS and YFSETQ. CDR3 sequence reads: CASSPSGTGSETQYF. The DNA of the CDR3 is TGCGCCAGCAGCCCCTCCGGGACAGGGTCGGAGACCCAGTACTTC.

V is TRBV6-5 and J is TRBJ1-2, with a possible D match to TRBD1 (6 bases). CDR3 length: 13 residues. The ends were cut back, 5 bases at V and 4 bases at J, with 11 bases in the middle. Germline values: CDR1 MNHEY, CDR2 SVGAGI. The CDR3: CASSTRGSYGYTF. CDR3 nucleotides: TGTGCCAGCAGTACAAGGGGGTCCTATGGCTACACCTTC.